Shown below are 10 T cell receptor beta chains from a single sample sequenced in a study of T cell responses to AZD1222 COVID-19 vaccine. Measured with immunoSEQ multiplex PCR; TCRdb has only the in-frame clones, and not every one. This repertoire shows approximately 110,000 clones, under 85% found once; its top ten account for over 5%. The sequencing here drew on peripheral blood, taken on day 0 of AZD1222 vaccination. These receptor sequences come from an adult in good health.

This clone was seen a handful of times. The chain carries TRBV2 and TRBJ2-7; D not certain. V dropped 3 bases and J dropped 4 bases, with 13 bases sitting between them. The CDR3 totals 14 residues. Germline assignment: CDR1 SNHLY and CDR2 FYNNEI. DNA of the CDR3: TGTGCCAGCAGTGAGGGCCCAGCCGTATACGAGCAGTACTTC. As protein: CASSEGPAVYEQYF. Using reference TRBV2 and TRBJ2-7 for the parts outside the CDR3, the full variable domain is EPEVTQTPSHQVTQMGQEVILRCVPISNHLYFYWYRQILGQKVEFLVSFYNNEISEKSEIFDDQFSVERPDGSNFTLKIRSTKLEDSAMYFCASSEGPAVYEQYFGPGTRLTVT.

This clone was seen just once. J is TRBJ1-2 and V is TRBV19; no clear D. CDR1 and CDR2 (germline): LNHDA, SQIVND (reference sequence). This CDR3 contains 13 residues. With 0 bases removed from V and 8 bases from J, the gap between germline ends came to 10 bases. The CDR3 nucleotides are TGTGCCAGTAGTATAGAGCCCGGGCGGGGCTACACCTTC. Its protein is CASSIEPGRGYTF.

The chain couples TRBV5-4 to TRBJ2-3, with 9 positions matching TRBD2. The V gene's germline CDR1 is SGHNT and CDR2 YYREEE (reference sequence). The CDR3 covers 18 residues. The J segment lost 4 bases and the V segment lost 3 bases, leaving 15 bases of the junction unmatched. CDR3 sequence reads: CASSSQPGAGGPSDTQYF. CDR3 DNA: TGTGCCAGCAGCTCGCAACCTGGGGCGGGGGGGCCCTCAGATACGCAGTATTTT. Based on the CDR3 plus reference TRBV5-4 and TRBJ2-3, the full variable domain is ETGVTQSPTHLIKTRGQQVTLRCSSQSGHNTVSWYQQALGQGPQFIFQYYREEENGRGNFPPRFSGLQFPNYSSELNVNALELDDSALYLCASSSQPGAGGPSDTQYFGPGTRLTVL.

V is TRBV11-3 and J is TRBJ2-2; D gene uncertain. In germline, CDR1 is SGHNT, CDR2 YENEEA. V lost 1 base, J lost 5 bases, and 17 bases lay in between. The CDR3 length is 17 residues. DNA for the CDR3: TGTGCCAGCAGCTTAGGCTTCGGACCCTGGGAAACCGGGGAGCTGTTTTTT. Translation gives CASSLGFGPWETGELFF.

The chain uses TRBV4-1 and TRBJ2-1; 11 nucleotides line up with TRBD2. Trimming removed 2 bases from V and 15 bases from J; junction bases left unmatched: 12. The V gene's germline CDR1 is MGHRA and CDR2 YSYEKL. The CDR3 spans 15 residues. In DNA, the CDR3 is TGCGCCAGCAGCCAACCGATAGCGGGGGGGCCACGCTTGTTCTTC. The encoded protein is CASSQPIAGGPRLFF.

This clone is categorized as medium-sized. The CDR3 region has the DNA TGTGCCAGCAGTGACGATGGAGATGAGCAGTTCTTC. This encodes CASSDDGDEQFF. V is TRBV2 and J is TRBJ2-1, with D uncertain. The CDR3 extends over 12 amino acids. The V end was cut by 3 bases, the J end by 8 bases, with 8 bases between. CDR1 is SNHLY and CDR2 is FYNNEI in the germline V gene.

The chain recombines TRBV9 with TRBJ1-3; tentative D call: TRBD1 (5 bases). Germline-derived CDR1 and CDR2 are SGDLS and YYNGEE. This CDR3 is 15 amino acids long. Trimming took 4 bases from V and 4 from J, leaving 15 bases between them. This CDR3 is CASSLSRDVGNTIYF. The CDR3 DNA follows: TGTGCCAGCAGCCTCTCCCGGGACGTCGGAAACACCATATATTTT. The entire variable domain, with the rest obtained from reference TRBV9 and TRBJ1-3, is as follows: DSGVTQTPKHLITATGQRVTLRCSPRSGDLSVYWYQQSLDQGLQFLIQYYNGEERAKGNILERFSAQQFPDLHSELNLSSLELGDSALYFCASSLSRDVGNTIYFGEGSWLTVV.

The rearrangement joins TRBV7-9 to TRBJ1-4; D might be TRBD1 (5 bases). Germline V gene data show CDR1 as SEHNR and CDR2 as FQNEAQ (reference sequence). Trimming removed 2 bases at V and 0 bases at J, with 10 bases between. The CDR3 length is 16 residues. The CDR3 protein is CASSLSIGATNEKLFF. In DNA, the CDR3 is TGTGCCAGCAGCTTATCCATAGGGGCAACTAATGAAAAACTGTTTTTT.

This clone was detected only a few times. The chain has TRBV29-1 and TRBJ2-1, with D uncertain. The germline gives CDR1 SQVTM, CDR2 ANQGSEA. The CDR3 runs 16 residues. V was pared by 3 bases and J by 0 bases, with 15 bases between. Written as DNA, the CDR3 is TGCAGCGTTGATAAGCCTGAGGCTTACTCCTACAATGAGCAGTTCTTC. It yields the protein CSVDKPEAYSYNEQFF.

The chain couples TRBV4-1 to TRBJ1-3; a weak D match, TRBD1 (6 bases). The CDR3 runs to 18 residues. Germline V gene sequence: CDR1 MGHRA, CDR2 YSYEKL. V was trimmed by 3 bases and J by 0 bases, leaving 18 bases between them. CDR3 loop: CASSHLLKRDNSGNTIYF. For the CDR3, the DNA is TGCGCCAGCAGCCATCTTCTCAAGCGGGACAACTCTGGAAACACCATATATTTT.